Sequencing of this T cell receptor beta chain was carried out in a study of shared clonotypes between healthy human individuals. General observations from the study: Clonotypes which were not shared had lower generation probabilities than clonotypes that all four donors shared.

A word on this clone: The target antigen is unknown.

V lost 4 bases, J lost 1 base, and 16 bases lay in between. The CDR3 covers 16 residues. CDR1 and CDR2 (germline): SGHRS, YFSETQ. At the deep level, the assay was run. The authors' processing: Filtering of immunoSEQ junctional sequences could not match full-length read filtering. TCRdb keeps only in-frame clones here, not all; method: immunoSEQ multiplex PCR. The V and J calls and clone size are taken from that table; D and trimming were inferred from the DNA. This table holds about 1 million clones, about 75% found once. The chain employs TRBV5-1 and TRBJ2-3; D gene ambiguous. The TCR originated in a young man in good health. Sequenced: memory CD4+ T cells sorted from blood. The subset denotes: CD45RA-negative fraction. The DNA of the CDR3 is TGCGCCAGCAGCAGAACCCCGGAGCCCGGCACAGATACGCAGTATTTT. This sequence encodes CASSRTPEPGTDTQYF.